Listed below are T cell receptor beta chains from one sample, sequenced in a study of blood T cell repertoires in COVID-19. Generated by immunoSEQ multiplex PCR, the TCRdb table keeps only in-frame clones and is missing some. Among about 250,000 clones listed, around 84% were seen once. The sequencing sample was made of PBMCs or T cells enriched from blood (not recorded which). Receptors originate from a man aged 40-55 years who had recovered from COVID-19. Both conserved end residues are part of each CDR3. The D gene is left open where the match is weak. Clone sizes are given selectively: once, few, many, or a class where the clone is expanded.

j_gene | d_gene | abundance | v_gene | CDR3aa | CDR3nt
TRBJ2-5 | . | once | TRBV3-1/TRBV3-2 | CASSHPRGRGMETQYF | TGTGCCAGCAGCCATCCCAGGGGGCGGGGGATGGAGACCCAGTACTTC
TRBJ1-3 | . | . | TRBV7-9 | CASSEPSGGAPGNTIYF | TGTGCCAGCAGTGAACCCAGTGGGGGGGCTCCTGGAAACACCATATATTTT
TRBJ2-1 | . | . | TRBV5-6 | CASSDLGALDNEQFF | TGTGCCAGCAGTGACTTGGGGGCTCTAGACAATGAGCAGTTCTTC
TRBJ2-2 | TRBD2 | . | TRBV6-5 | CASRGLTNTGELFF | TGTGCCAGCAGGGGACTAACGAACACCGGGGAGCTGTTTTTT
TRBJ2-1 | TRBD2 | . | TRBV19 | CASSVAGSSYNEQFF | TGTGCCAGTAGTGTAGCGGGGAGCTCCTACAATGAGCAGTTCTTC
TRBJ2-3 | . | . | TRBV7-9 | CASPRGDTQYF | TGTGCCAGCCCACGGGGGGATACGCAGTATTTT
TRBJ2-3 | TRBD2 | . | TRBV5-4 | CASSPGLAGGPRADTQYF | TGTGCCAGCAGCCCGGGACTAGCGGGAGGGCCTCGGGCAGATACGCAGTATTTT
TRBJ2-3 | TRBD2 | . | TRBV11-1 | CASSFGAGGTPPYF | TGTGCCAGCAGCTTTGGGGCGGGAGGGACCCCCCCGTATTTT
TRBJ2-5 | TRBD2 | . | TRBV3-1/TRBV3-2 | CASSRAGGLETQYF | TGTGCCAGCAGCCGAGCGGGAGGGCTAGAGACCCAGTACTTC
TRBJ2-5 | TRBD1 | . | TRBV12-3/TRBV12-4 | CASRQGNQETQYF | TGTGCCAGCAGACAGGGGAACCAAGAGACCCAGTACTTC
TRBJ1-1 | . | few | TRBV2 | CASSAWGPTEAFF | TGTGCCAGCAGTGCTTGGGGGCCCACTGAAGCTTTCTTT
TRBJ1-2 | TRBD1 | . | TRBV6-5 | CASTWDRGYGYTF | TGTGCCAGCACCTGGGACAGAGGATATGGCTACACCTTC
TRBJ1-6 | . | once | TRBV5-1 | CASSLVLGSNSPLHF | TGCGCCAGCAGCTTGGTGCTTGGGAGTAATTCACCCCTCCACTTT
TRBJ2-5 | TRBD2 | . | TRBV4-3 | CASSLQAGGVETQYF | TGCGCCAGCAGCCTTCAGGCGGGGGGGGTCGAGACCCAGTACTTC
TRBJ1-4 | . | . | TRBV30 | CAWSVTASHEKLFF | TGTGCCTGGAGTGTGACAGCTTCTCATGAAAAACTGTTTTTT
TRBJ2-1 | TRBD1 | . | TRBV27 | CASSFEGQASYNEQFF | TGTGCCAGCAGTTTTGAGGGACAGGCTTCCTACAATGAGCAGTTCTTC
TRBJ1-1 | . | . | TRBV28 | CASSLGRTPTEAFF | TGTGCCAGCAGTTTAGGCCGTACCCCCACTGAAGCTTTCTTT
TRBJ1-2 | TRBD1 | . | TRBV15 | CATSRGQGNDGYTF | TGTGCCACCAGCAGGGGACAGGGCAATGATGGCTACACCTTC
TRBJ1-2 | . | many | TRBV24-1 | CATKPGFSYGYTF | TGTGCCACCAAACCAGGGTTTAGCTATGGCTACACCTTC
TRBJ2-3 | TRBD2 | . | TRBV4-3 | CASSQGLSGGLNTQYF | TGCGCCAGCAGCCAAGGTTTAAGCGGGGGGTTAAATACGCAGTATTTT
TRBJ2-7 | . | . | TRBV19 | CASSSYEQYF | TGTGCCAGTAGCTCGTACGAGCAGTACTTC
TRBJ2-5 | TRBD2 | . | TRBV7-2 | CASSLDASGSGETQYF | TGTGCCAGCAGCTTAGATGCTAGCGGGAGTGGAGAGACCCAGTACTTC